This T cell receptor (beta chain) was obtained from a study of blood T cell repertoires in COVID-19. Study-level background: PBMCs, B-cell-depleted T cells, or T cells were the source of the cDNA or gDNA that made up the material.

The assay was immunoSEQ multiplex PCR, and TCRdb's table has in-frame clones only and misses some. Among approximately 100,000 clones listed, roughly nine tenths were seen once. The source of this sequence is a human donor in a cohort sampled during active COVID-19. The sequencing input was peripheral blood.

CDR3 nucleotides: TGTGCCACCAGCAGAGGATCCGGGCTAGCGGGTGTCCCGGGTAGCACAGATACGCAGTATTTT. Protein product: CATSRGSGLAGVPGSTDTQYF. The chain joins TRBV15 to TRBJ2-3; TRBD2 matches at 8 bases. The V and J ends lost 1 base and 0 bases, in that order; junction bases with no gene match: 18. The CDR3 runs 21 residues. The germline CDR1 and CDR2 sequences are LNHNV and YYDKDF (reference sequence).